Presented here are 23 T cell receptor beta chains from one specimen sequenced in a study of blood T cell repertoires in COVID-19. The protocol was immunoSEQ multiplex PCR, while the TCRdb copy is restricted to in-frame clones and leaves out a portion. The table includes roughly 380,000 clones, 70% to 90% detected once. Sequencing was performed on PBMCs or T cells enriched from blood (not recorded which). The receptors were sampled from a man under 40 who had recovered from COVID-19.

Regarding this clone: This sample includes further DNA sequences coding for the same CDR3. The chain links TRBV6-5 to TRBJ1-2; 8 bases are shared with TRBD1. V trimming: 2 bases; J trimming: 2 bases; junction bases outside the gene matches: 1. CDR1 and CDR2 (germline): MNHEY, SVGAGI. The CDR3 spans 14 residues. The CDR3 nucleotides are TGTGCCAGCAGTTACCGGACAGGGAACTATGGCTACACCTTC. It yields the protein CASSYRTGNYGYTF.

V usage is TRBV19 and J usage is TRBJ1-3; D gene uncertain. There are 13 residues in the CDR3. CDR1 and CDR2 from the germline V gene are LNHDA and SQIVND (reference sequence). V was clipped by 6 bases and J by 4 bases, with 10 bases between them. The CDR3 DNA is TGTGCCAGTAGACCGGGAGGCGGAAACACCATATATTTT. It encodes CASRPGGGNTIYF.

This rearrangement joins TRBV4-2 to TRBJ1-1, with D possibly matching TRBD1 (5 bases). The CDR3 has 15 residues. CDR1 and CDR2 (germline): LGHNA, YNFKEQ. V lost 0 bases to trimming and J lost 3 bases, with 11 bases between them. The CDR3 protein is CASSQETGGDTEAFF. The DNA for the CDR3 is TGTGCCAGCAGCCAAGAAACGGGGGGGGACACTGAAGCTTTCTTT.

This rearrangement joins TRBV5-6 to TRBJ1-1; the D gene is possibly TRBD1 (5 bases). The CDR3 contains 13 residues. Germline CDR1 is SGHDT and CDR2 is YYEEEE. Trimming left V 5 bases short and J 7 bases short, with 15 bases between. Written as DNA, the CDR3 is TGTGCCAGCAGACAGGCCGGACGGCGTGAAGCTTTCTTT. Its protein is CASRQAGRREAFF.

This sequence joins TRBV4-2 and TRBJ1-2; a possible D gene is TRBD1 (5 bases). Trimming pared 4 bases from V and 3 bases from J, leaving 18 bases between. The germline gives CDR1 LGHNA, CDR2 YNFKEQ. The CDR3 covers 16 residues. The CDR3 nucleotides read TGTGCCAGCAGCCCCGCAGCAGGGATGCGCGACTATGGCTACACCTTC. This gives the protein CASSPAAGMRDYGYTF.

The CDR3 reads CSVIQGVNTGELFF. CDR3 in DNA: TGCAGCGTTATTCAGGGGGTGAACACCGGGGAGCTGTTTTTT. The chain links TRBV29-1 to TRBJ2-2; 7 nucleotides line up with TRBD1. This CDR3 region has 14 residues. V gave up 5 bases and J gave up 1 base; unmatched junction bases: 4. Germline CDR1 reads SQVTM; CDR2 reads ANQGSEA.

The chain uses TRBV7-6 and TRBJ1-5; 7 bases match TRBD1. There are 13 residues in the CDR3. V gave up 5 bases and J gave up 7 bases; unmatched junction bases: 5. The germline V gene has CDR1 SGHVS and CDR2 FNYEAQ. The CDR3 spells CASSPQGDQPQHF. The CDR3 DNA reads as TGTGCCAGCAGCCCCCAGGGGGACCAGCCCCAGCATTTT.

J is TRBJ1-5 and V is TRBV27; 9 bases align to TRBD1. Germline V gives CDR1 MNHEY, CDR2 SMNVEV (reference sequence). The V gene end was trimmed by 5 bases and the J gene end by 1 base; junction bases not matched to a gene: 3. The length of the CDR3 is 15 residues. The CDR3 loop reads CASSGGTGSNQPQHF. The CDR3 DNA is TGTGCCAGCAGTGGGGGGACAGGGAGCAATCAGCCCCAGCATTTT.

The chain has TRBV19 and TRBJ2-2, with 12 bases aligning to TRBD1. Germline trimming cut 4 bases from V and 7 bases from J; bases unmatched to any gene: 4. This CDR3 has 15 amino acids. CDR1 LNHDA and CDR2 SQIVND come from the germline V gene (reference sequence). The CDR3 spells CASSKGQGAVGELFF. The CDR3 DNA follows: TGTGCCAGTAGTAAGGGACAGGGGGCGGTCGGGGAGCTGTTTTTT.

This sequence joins TRBV11-2 and TRBJ1-1; perhaps TRBD1 as D (6 bases). Germline V gives CDR1 SGHAT, CDR2 FQNNGV. V was shortened by 6 bases and J by 10 bases, with 36 bases between the two germline ends. The CDR3 loop spans 19 amino acids. The CDR3 nucleotides are TGTGCCAGCAGTTATAAACCCCCGGGGCCAAATAGCTTAGCAGGGGTAGCTTTCTTT. Translation gives CASSYKPPGPNSLAGVAFF. Complete variable domain (other parts from reference TRBV11-2 and TRBJ1-1): EAGVAQSPRYKIIEKRQSVAFWCNPISGHATLYWYQQILGQGPKLLIQFQNNGVVDDSQLPKDRFSAERLKGVDSTLKIQPAKLEDSAVYLCASSYKPPGPNSLAGVAFFGQGTRLTVV.

The chain has TRBV29-1 and TRBJ1-3, with unresolved D. Germline CDR1 reads SQVTM; CDR2 reads ANQGSEA. The CDR3 consists of 17 residues. V lost 6 bases and J 4 bases, leaving 25 bases between the germline ends. CDR3 DNA: TGCAGCGTGGCTGGGAGTGGGGAGGACCAAAGCGGAAACACCATATATTTT. Residues: CSVAGSGEDQSGNTIYF.

This chain connects TRBV4-1 to TRBJ1-2, with D perhaps TRBD1 (5 bases). Trimming took off 1 base at V and 0 bases at J, with 9 bases between the two ends. Germline V gene sequence: CDR1 MGHRA, CDR2 YSYEKL. The CDR3 length is 15 residues. The DNA of the CDR3 is TGCGCCAGCAGCCAAGTGGGGCGGACTAACTATGGCTACACCTTC. The encoded protein is CASSQVGRTNYGYTF.

This clone occurred once. The rearrangement links TRBV9 to TRBJ1-1; 10 bases align to TRBD1. The J segment lost 2 bases and the V segment lost 3 bases, leaving 1 base of the junction unmatched. CDR3 length: 14 residues. CDR1 is SGDLS, CDR2 YYNGEE, per germline. CDR3 bases: TGTGCCAGCAGCGGACAGGGGGCCAACACTGAAGCTTTCTTT. This encodes CASSGQGANTEAFF.

The rearrangement uses TRBV19 and TRBJ2-3; TRBD1 might be the D (5 bases). Germline lookup yields CDR1 LNHDA and CDR2 SQIVND (reference sequence). V was pared by 4 bases and J by 6 bases, with 11 bases between. The CDR3 runs to 13 residues. The CDR3 DNA follows: TGTGCCAGTAGTAGCAGGGTCCGGGATACGCAGTATTTT. Translation: CASSSRVRDTQYF.

The V and J genes are TRBV6-5 and TRBJ1-6; perhaps TRBD1 as D (5 bases). CDR1 is MNHEY and CDR2 is SVGAGI in the germline V gene. V was pared by 9 bases and J by 10 bases, with 19 bases between. The CDR3 sequence is 14 residues long. Here the CDR3 reads CASFKGQSGSPLHF. In nucleotides, the CDR3 is TGTGCCAGTTTCAAGGGGCAATCAGGATCACCCCTCCACTTT.

This clone was picked up one time. The V and J genes are TRBV7-9 and TRBJ1-1; possibly TRBD1 for D (6 bases). Germline loops: CDR1 SEHNR, CDR2 FQNEAQ (reference sequence). CDR3 length equals 11 residues. V gave up 7 bases and J gave up 11 bases, with 14 bases separating them. CDR3 coding DNA: TGTGCCAGCACCTATGGCCAGGGGGCTTTCTTT. The encoded protein is CASTYGQGAFF. The full variable domain, in which reference TRBV7-9 and TRBJ1-1 provide the parts outside the CDR3, is DTGVSQNPRHKITKRGQNVTFRCDPISEHNRLYWYRQTLGQGPEFLTYFQNEAQLEKSRLLSDRFSAERPKGSFSTLEIQRTEQGDSAMYLCASTYGQGAFFGQGTRLTVV.

Concerning this clone itself: Other nucleotide sequences in the sample specify the same CDR3. V usage is TRBV6-5 and J usage is TRBJ2-7, with 11 bases lining up with TRBD1. Looked up from germline, CDR1 is MNHEY and CDR2 is SVGAGI. The CDR3 is 14 amino acids. The ends lost 5 bases at V and 2 bases at J; junction bases unmatched: 2. As DNA, the CDR3 is TGTGCCAGCAGTCAGGGACAGGGGGCCTACGAGCAGTACTTC. Translating it yields CASSQGQGAYEQYF.

Only a few counts were recorded for this clone. The chain has TRBV30 and TRBJ1-1; D not resolved. There are 14 residues in the CDR3. CDR1 and CDR2 (germline): GTSNPN, SVGIG (reference sequence). V was clipped by 4 bases and J by 5 bases, with 17 bases between them. CDR3 in DNA: TGTGCCTGGACTGCGGAAGGCTGGTGGACTGAAGCTTTCTTT. It translates to CAWTAEGWWTEAFF.

CDR3 sequence (DNA): TGTGCCAGCCACATGAGTCGGGGGCCCCAGCATTTT. Its protein is CASHMSRGPQHF. The chain couples TRBV19 to TRBJ1-5; D is ambiguous. From germline, CDR1 is LNHDA and CDR2 SQIVND (reference sequence). This CDR3 spans 12 amino acids. V dropped 9 bases and J dropped 9 bases, with 15 bases sitting between them.

The gene calls are TRBV5-4 and TRBJ2-3, with unresolved D. V was trimmed by 4 bases and J by 4 bases, leaving 10 bases between them. This CDR3 spans 13 amino acids. Germline V gene sequence: CDR1 SGHNT, CDR2 YYREEE (reference sequence). The CDR3 is CASSITVADTQYF. CDR3 coding DNA: TGTGCCAGCAGCATAACGGTTGCAGATACGCAGTATTTT.

CDR3 bases: TGTGCCAGCACCGGGGGACCGGCATACGAGCAGTACTTC. It translates to CASTGGPAYEQYF. This chain links TRBV7-2 with TRBJ2-7, with D possibly matching TRBD2 (6 bases). Trimming removed 7 bases from V and 4 bases from J, with 14 bases in between. In germline, CDR1 is SGHTA, CDR2 FQGNSA. The CDR3 loop spans 13 amino acids.

V and J are TRBV19 and TRBJ1-5, with 11 bases lining up with TRBD1. Germline V gives CDR1 LNHDA, CDR2 SQIVND (reference sequence). The CDR3 is 17 amino acids. With 4 bases clipped from V and 2 bases from J, the junction kept 7 bases outside the gene matches. CDR3 sequence reads: CASSTRDRGGGNQPQHF. The CDR3 nucleotides read TGTGCCAGTAGTACCCGGGACAGGGGGGGAGGCAATCAGCCCCAGCATTTT.

The rearrangement joins TRBV13 to TRBJ1-3; D is possibly TRBD1 (6 bases). The CDR3 spans 13 residues. CDR1 is PRHDT and CDR2 is FYEKMQ in the germline V gene (reference sequence). Trimming took 5 bases from V and 4 from J, leaving 9 bases between them. The CDR3 region has the DNA TGTGCCAGCAGCCAAGACAGGGGAAACACCATATATTTT. It codes for CASSQDRGNTIYF. Looking up the rest from reference TRBV13 and TRBJ1-3 gives the full variable domain: AAGVIQSPRHLIKEKRETATLKCYPIPRHDTVYWYQQGPGQDPQFLISFYEKMQSDKGSIPDRFSAQQFSDYHSELNMSSLELGDSALYFCASSQDRGNTIYFGEGSWLTVV.